One T cell receptor (beta chain) is described in this entry. Its antigen is unknown. The junction departs from the called germline gene at one end, perhaps through a read error. TCRbeta libraries were built with three rounds of nested PCR, modified from ARM-PCR. TCRdb re-analysed the multiplex PCR reads in MiXCR, keeping a single row per CDR3 protein. The sample includes tens of thousands of distinct CDR3 sequences, approximately 73% seen only once; the top ten take less than 50%. The CDR3 is 16 amino acids. Per germline, CDR1 SGHNT and CDR2 YENEEA. These data come from a study of tumor and adjacent non-tumor tissue in lung cancer. Overall study: Histology: around 13 adenocarcinoma, a couple of squamous cell carcinoma, 1 small cell lung cancer. Study-wide results and caveats: Patients with more diverse tumor TCRs had worse survival. Tumor tissue had significantly higher TCR diversity than normal lung.

RNA was extracted from bulk tissue without any cell sorting. This non-tumor lung sample came from over 3 cm beyond the tumor edge. Newly diagnosed lung cancer patients had thoracic surgery in China, August–late 2014, without prior chemotherapy. Sequences were obtained from distant non-tumor lung tissue. The chain employs TRBV11-3 and TRBJ2-1; 7 bases fit TRBD2. This TCR came from a man between 60 and 75 years old with non-small cell lung cancer. The CDR3 DNA sequence: TGTGCCCGCAGCACAGCGGGGACCTCGTTAAACAATGAGCAATTCTTC. It is translated as CARSTAGTSLNNEQFF.